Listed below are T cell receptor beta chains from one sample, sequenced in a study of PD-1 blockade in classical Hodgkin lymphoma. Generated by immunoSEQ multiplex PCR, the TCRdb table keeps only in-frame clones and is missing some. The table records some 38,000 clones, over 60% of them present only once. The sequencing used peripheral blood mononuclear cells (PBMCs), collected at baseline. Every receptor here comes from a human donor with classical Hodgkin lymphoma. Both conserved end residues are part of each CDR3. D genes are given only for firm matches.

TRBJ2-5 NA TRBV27 CASSLSGWEAGETQYF
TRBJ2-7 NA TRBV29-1 CSVEFRESYEQYF
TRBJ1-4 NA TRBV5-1 CASSFNQPSTNEKLFF
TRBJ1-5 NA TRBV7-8 CASSLGGRGAGNQPQHF
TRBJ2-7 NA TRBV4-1 CASSQVWGLGFYEQYF
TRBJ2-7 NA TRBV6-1 CASSNRAWAYEQYF
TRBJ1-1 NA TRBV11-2 CASSLADLGNTEAFF
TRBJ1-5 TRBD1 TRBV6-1 CASSDTGGPTNQPQHF
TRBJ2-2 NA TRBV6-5 CASSYSSENTGELFF
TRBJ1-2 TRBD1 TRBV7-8 CASSPNRQGGGGYTF
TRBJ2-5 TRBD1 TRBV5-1 CASSLGADRNQETQYF
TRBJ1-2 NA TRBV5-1 CASSLDPQGNRGYTF
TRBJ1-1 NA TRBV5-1 CASSSTSMNTEAFF
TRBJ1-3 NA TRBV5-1 CASSSEGLGNTIYF
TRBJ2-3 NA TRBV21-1 CASSKSRGRPPTSDTQYF
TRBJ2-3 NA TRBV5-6 CASTLVTLGTDTQYF
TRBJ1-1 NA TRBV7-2 CASVSGTAEAFF
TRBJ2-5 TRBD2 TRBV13 CASSRAGVGETQYF
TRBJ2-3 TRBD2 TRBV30 CAWSGRRTSGRADTQYF
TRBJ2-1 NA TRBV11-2 CASSPDTHNYNEQFF
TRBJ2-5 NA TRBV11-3 CASSPVAGVGETQYF
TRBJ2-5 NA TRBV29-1 CSVDPSEETQYF
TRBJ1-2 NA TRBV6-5 CASSYSPGEPGYTF
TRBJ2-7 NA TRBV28 CASSKPLHNYEQYF
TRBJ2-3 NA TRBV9 CASSVVADASTDTQYF
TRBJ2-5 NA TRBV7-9 CASSLQTGHQETQYF
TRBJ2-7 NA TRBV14 CASSHDYLNEQYF
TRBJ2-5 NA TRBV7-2 CASSFQETQYF
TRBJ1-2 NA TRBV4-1 CASSQDPFAGRAGYTF
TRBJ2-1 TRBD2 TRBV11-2 CASSLRLPAGGSYNEQFF
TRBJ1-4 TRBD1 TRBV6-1 CASSRTGSEKLFF
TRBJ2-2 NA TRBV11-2 CASSEEGMGGELFF